Below, 18 T cell receptor beta chains from the same sample are listed, as sequenced in a study of technical replicates of blood from a handful of donors. Some clones are missing from TCRdb's copy, which holds only in-frame ones; the method was immunoSEQ multiplex PCR. The table lists tens of thousands of clones, roughly 92% of them singletons. The sample comprised T cells isolated from PBMCs. Receptors originate from a human donor in good health.

The V and J genes are TRBV4-2 and TRBJ2-3, with 11 bases that match TRBD1. V gave up 5 bases and J gave up 2 bases; unmatched junction bases: 3. The CDR3 totals 15 residues. Germline V gene sequence: CDR1 LGHNA, CDR2 YNFKEQ. CDR3 bases: TGTGCCAGCAGCTCGGGACAGGGGGACACAGATACGCAGTATTTT. Translated: CASSSGQGDTDTQYF.

This sequence joins TRBV7-2 and TRBJ2-7, with TRBD1 identical over 8 bases. CDR1 and CDR2 from the germline V gene are SGHTA and FQGNSA. The CDR3 has 16 residues. V lost 0 bases and J lost 3; bases outside the gene matches: 7. The CDR3 nucleotides are TGTGCCAGCAGCTTAGCAGCAGGGGGCTTATACTACGAGCAGTACTTC. Protein product: CASSLAAGGLYYEQYF. Supplemented by reference TRBV7-2 and TRBJ2-7, the full variable domain reads GAGVSQSPSNKVTEKGKDVELRCDPISGHTALYWYRQSLGQGLEFLIYFQGNSAPDKSGLPSDRFSAERTGGSVSTLTIQRTQQEDSAVYLCASSLAAGGLYYEQYFGPGTRLTVT.

The V gene is TRBV2, the J gene TRBJ2-3, with D possibly TRBD2 on 5 matching bases. CDR1 is SNHLY and CDR2 is FYNNEI in the germline V gene. This CDR3 comprises 12 residues. The V end was cut by 6 bases, the J end by 6 bases, with 10 bases between. The CDR3 region is CASSTRRDTQYF. The CDR3 DNA sequence: TGTGCCAGCAGCACGCGGAGGGATACGCAGTATTTT.

The rearrangement uses TRBV15 and TRBJ2-7; weak D call: TRBD2 (7 bases). The CDR3 is made up of 17 amino acids. Germline values: CDR1 LNHNV, CDR2 YYDKDF (reference sequence). The germline V and J ends were trimmed by 0 bases and 1 base, with 16 bases remaining between them. CDR3 DNA sequence: TGTGCCACCAGCAGAGATAGTGGGAGGGGGTTTTCCTACGAGCAGTACTTC. Protein product: CATSRDSGRGFSYEQYF. Full variable domain (missing parts from reference TRBV15 and TRBJ2-7): DAMVIQNPRYQVTQFGKPVTLSCSQTLNHNVMYWYQQKSSQAPKLLFHYYDKDFNNEADTPDNFQSRRPNTSFCFLDIRSPGLGDTAMYLCATSRDSGRGFSYEQYFGPGTRLTVT.

The chain couples TRBV11-3 to TRBJ2-1; 9 nucleotides match TRBD2. Unmatched junction bases numbered 6, after V lost 1 base and J lost 5 bases. This CDR3 region has 16 residues. The germline V gene has CDR1 SGHNT and CDR2 YENEEA. This chain's CDR3 is CASSLAAGGPNNEQFF. CDR3 bases: TGTGCCAGCAGCTTAGCTGCGGGAGGGCCTAACAATGAGCAGTTCTTC.

The chain has TRBV13 and TRBJ2-7; D may be TRBD2 (5 bases). CDR3 length: 16 residues. V was trimmed by 5 bases and J by 1 base, leaving 18 bases between them. Germline V gives CDR1 PRHDT, CDR2 FYEKMQ (reference sequence). The CDR3 spells CASSPNLAYGSYEQYF. DNA for the CDR3: TGTGCCAGCAGCCCCAATCTAGCATACGGATCCTACGAGCAGTACTTC.

The chain recombines TRBV27 with TRBJ2-5, with D uncertain. CDR3 length equals 13 residues. Per the germline V gene, CDR1 is MNHEY and CDR2 is SMNVEV (reference sequence). Trimming took 4 bases from V and 5 from J, leaving 11 bases between them. The CDR3 spells CASSYAVLETQYF. The CDR3 bases are TGTGCCAGCAGTTACGCAGTTTTGGAGACCCAGTACTTC.

This clone was seen a few times. The rearrangement uses TRBV30 and TRBJ1-1, with D possibly being TRBD1 (6 bases). The CDR3 sequence is 14 residues long. CDR1 and CDR2 from the germline V gene are GTSNPN and SVGIG (reference sequence). V lost 5 bases, J lost 3 bases, and 16 bases lay in between. CDR3 in amino acids: CAWETRTEDTEAFF. The CDR3 region has the DNA TGTGCCTGGGAAACTCGGACAGAGGACACTGAAGCTTTCTTT.

On this clone itself: This specimen includes other DNA sequences encoding the same CDR3. This chain uses TRBV7-9 with TRBJ2-1; D call uncertain. The CDR3 contains 12 residues. V was shortened by 1 base and J by 6 bases, with 4 bases between the two germline ends. The germline gives CDR1 SEHNR, CDR2 FQNEAQ (reference sequence). CDR3 bases: TGTGCCAGCAGCTTAGGACTCAATGAGCAGTTCTTC. It specifies CASSLGLNEQFF.

This chain uses TRBV5-1 with TRBJ2-1; TRBD2 matches at 9 bases. The CDR3 runs 15 residues. The germline CDR1 and CDR2 sequences are SGHRS and YFSETQ. J was trimmed by 9 bases and V by 3 bases; bases with no gene match: 10. CDR3 sequence reads: CASSSSGTPIVEQFF. The CDR3, as DNA: TGCGCCAGCAGCTCTAGCGGGACTCCGATTGTTGAGCAGTTCTTC.

The chain carries TRBV5-8 and TRBJ2-2, with 9 positions matching TRBD1. The trim removed 3 bases at V and 8 bases at J, leaving 8 bases unmatched. This CDR3 contains 15 residues. CDR1 is SGHTS, CDR2 YDEGEE, per germline. As DNA, the CDR3 is TGTGCCAGCAGCTGGGGGACAGGGCCGGGAGGGGAGCTGTTTTTT. Its translation is CASSWGTGPGGELFF.

The chain joins TRBV27 to TRBJ2-3; 8 bases line up with TRBD2. This CDR3 comprises 16 residues. V lost 2 bases to trimming and J lost 2 bases; unmatched junction nucleotides: 6. The germline gives CDR1 MNHEY, CDR2 SMNVEV (reference sequence). This CDR3 is CASSLATSVLTDTQYF. In DNA form, the CDR3 reads TGTGCCAGCAGTTTAGCGACTAGCGTACTCACAGATACGCAGTATTTT.

The chain combines TRBV27 with TRBJ2-1; 7 bases agree with TRBD1. CDR3 length: 15 residues. J lost 2 bases, V lost 4 bases, and 5 bases had no gene match. The germline CDR1 and CDR2 sequences are MNHEY and SMNVEV (reference sequence). CDR3 protein: CASSSRDSPYNEQFF. CDR3 coding DNA: TGTGCCAGCAGTTCTCGGGACAGCCCCTACAATGAGCAGTTCTTC.

The chain recombines TRBV30 with TRBJ1-1; 7 bases match TRBD1. V shed 4 bases, J shed 6 bases, and the junction held 8 bases outside the gene matches. Germline loops: CDR1 GTSNPN, CDR2 SVGIG (reference sequence). The CDR3 sequence is 13 residues long. The CDR3 bases are TGTGCCTGGAAGACAAGGCAGGGGGCTGAAGCTTTCTTT. This sequence encodes CAWKTRQGAEAFF. The full variable domain, with the rest looked up from reference TRBV30 and TRBJ1-1, is SQTIHQWPATLVQPVGSPLSLECTVEGTSNPNLYWYRQAAGRGLQLLFYSVGIGQISSEVPQNLSASRPQDRQFILSSKKLLLSDSGFYLCAWKTRQGAEAFFGQGTRLTVV.

The J gene is TRBJ2-1, the V gene TRBV5-4; 8 bases are shared with TRBD2. Germline values: CDR1 SGHNT, CDR2 YYREEE (reference sequence). The trim removed 4 bases at V and 8 bases at J, leaving 11 bases unmatched. The CDR3 runs to 15 residues. The CDR3 DNA reads as TGTGCCAGCAGCACGCCGGGACTAGTGCCAGATGAGCAGTTCTTC. Protein: CASSTPGLVPDEQFF.

The rearrangement joins TRBV2 to TRBJ2-7, with D perhaps TRBD1 (7 bases). V lost 4 bases, J lost 6 bases, and 13 bases lay in between. The CDR3 is 13 amino acids. Looked up from germline, CDR1 is SNHLY and CDR2 is FYNNEI. CDR3 protein: CASSGGDRPEQYF. CDR3 coding DNA: TGTGCCAGCAGTGGGGGGGACAGACCCGAGCAGTACTTC.

The J gene is TRBJ2-1, the V gene TRBV27, with 14 bases that match TRBD2. The CDR3 spans 17 residues. Losses at the gene ends were 5 bases for V and 7 bases for J; bases not matched to a gene: 10. Germline-derived CDR1 and CDR2 are MNHEY and SMNVEV (reference sequence). CDR3 region: CASSHFKGLAGANEQFF. In DNA form, the CDR3 reads TGTGCCAGCAGTCACTTCAAGGGACTAGCGGGAGCTAATGAGCAGTTCTTC.

The CDR3 DNA follows: TGTGCCAGCAGCGTACTGACTAGTCGGTACACCGGGGAGCTGTTTTTT. This sequence encodes CASSVLTSRYTGELFF. This chain uses TRBV7-8 with TRBJ2-2, with TRBD2 as a possible D gene (6 bases). Germline CDR1 SGHVS, CDR2 FQNEAQ. This CDR3 spans 16 amino acids. V lost 5 bases and J lost 3, with 16 bases in between. Filled out from reference TRBV7-8 and TRBJ2-2, the complete variable domain reads GAGVSQSPRYKVAKRGQDVALRCDPISGHVSLFWYQQALGQGPEFLTYFQNEAQLDKSGLPSDRFFAERPEGSVSTLKIQRTQQEDSAVYLCASSVLTSRYTGELFFGEGSRLTVL.